The present entry profiles one T cell receptor (beta chain) with its context. These data originate in a study of blood T cell repertoires in COVID-19. Study in general: The United States, Italy and Spain supplied acute and convalescent COVID-19 samples. T cells, B-cell-depleted T cells, or PBMCs supplied cDNA or gDNA.

V was shortened by 6 bases and J by 0 bases, with 12 bases between the two germline ends. The V gene's germline CDR1 is SGHDT and CDR2 YYEEEE. The CDR3 is 14 residues long. Per the original data handling: Amplification of reference gene primers provided the estimated nucleated cell counts. Assay used: immunoSEQ multiplex PCR; TCRdb lists only in-frame clones, some missing. The DNA was the basis for D and trimming; V, J and clone size are from that table. Of some 75,000 clones in the sample, approximately 90% were seen once. What was sequenced was peripheral blood. The chain employs TRBV5-6 and TRBJ1-1, with D unresolved. This TCR came from a human donor in a cohort sampled during active COVID-19. The chain's CDR3 is CASMIGLLNTEAFF. In DNA form, the CDR3 reads TGTGCCAGCATGATTGGGCTACTGAACACTGAAGCTTTCTTT. The variable domain in full, completed from reference TRBV5-6 and TRBJ1-1, reads DAGVTQSPTHLIKTRGQQVTLRCSPKSGHDTVSWYQQALGQGPQFIFQYYEEEERQRGNFPDRFSGHQFPNYSSELNVNALLLGDSALYLCASMIGLLNTEAFFGQGTRLTVV.